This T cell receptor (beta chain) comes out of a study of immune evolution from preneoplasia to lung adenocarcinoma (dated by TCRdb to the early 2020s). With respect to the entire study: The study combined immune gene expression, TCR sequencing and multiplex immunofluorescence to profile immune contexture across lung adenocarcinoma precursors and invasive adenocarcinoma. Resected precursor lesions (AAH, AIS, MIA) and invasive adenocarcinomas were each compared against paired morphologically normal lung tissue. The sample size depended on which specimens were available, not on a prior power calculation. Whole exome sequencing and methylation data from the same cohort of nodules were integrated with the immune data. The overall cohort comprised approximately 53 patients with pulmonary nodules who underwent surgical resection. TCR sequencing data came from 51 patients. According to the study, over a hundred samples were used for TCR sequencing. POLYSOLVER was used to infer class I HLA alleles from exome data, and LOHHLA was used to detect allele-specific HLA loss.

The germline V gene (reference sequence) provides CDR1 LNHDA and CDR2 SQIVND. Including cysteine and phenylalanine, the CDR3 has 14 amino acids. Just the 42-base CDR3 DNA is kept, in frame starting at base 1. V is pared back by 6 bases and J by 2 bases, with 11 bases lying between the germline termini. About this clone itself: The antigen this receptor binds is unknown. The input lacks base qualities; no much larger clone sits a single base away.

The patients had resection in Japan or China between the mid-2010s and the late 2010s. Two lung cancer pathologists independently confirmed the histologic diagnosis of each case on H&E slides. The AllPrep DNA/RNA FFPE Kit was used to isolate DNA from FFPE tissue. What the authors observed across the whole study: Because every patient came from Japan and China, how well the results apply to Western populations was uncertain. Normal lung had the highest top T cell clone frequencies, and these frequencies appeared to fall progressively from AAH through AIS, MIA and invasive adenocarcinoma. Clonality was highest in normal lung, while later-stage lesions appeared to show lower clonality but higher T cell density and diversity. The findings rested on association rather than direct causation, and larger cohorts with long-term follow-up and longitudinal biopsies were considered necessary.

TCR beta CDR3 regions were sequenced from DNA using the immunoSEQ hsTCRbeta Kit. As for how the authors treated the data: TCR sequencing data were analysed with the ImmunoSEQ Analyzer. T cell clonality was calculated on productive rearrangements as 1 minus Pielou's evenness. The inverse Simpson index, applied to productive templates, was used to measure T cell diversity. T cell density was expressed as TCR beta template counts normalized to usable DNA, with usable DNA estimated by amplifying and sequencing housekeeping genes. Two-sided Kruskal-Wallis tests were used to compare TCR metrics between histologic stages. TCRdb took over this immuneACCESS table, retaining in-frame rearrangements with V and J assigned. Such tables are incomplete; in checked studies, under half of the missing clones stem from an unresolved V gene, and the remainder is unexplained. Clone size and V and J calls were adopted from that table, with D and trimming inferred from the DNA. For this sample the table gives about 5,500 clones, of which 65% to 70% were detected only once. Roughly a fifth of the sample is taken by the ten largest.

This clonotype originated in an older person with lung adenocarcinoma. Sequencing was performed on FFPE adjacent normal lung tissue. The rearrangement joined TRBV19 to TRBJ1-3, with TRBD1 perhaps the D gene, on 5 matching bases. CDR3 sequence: CASSTGTPGNTIYF. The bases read TGTGCCAGTAGCACGGGGACGCCTGGAAACACCATATATTTT.